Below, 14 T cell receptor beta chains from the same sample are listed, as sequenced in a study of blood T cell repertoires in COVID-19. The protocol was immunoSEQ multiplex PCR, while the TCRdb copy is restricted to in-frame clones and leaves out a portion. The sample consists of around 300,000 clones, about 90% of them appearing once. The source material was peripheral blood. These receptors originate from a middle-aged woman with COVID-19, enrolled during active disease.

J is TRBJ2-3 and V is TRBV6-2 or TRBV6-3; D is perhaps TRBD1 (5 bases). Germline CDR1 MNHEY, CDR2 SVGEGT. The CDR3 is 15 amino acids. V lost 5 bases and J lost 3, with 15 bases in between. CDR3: CASSPSRGRTDTQYF. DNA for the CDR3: TGTGCCAGCAGTCCATCAAGGGGCCGGACAGATACGCAGTATTTT.

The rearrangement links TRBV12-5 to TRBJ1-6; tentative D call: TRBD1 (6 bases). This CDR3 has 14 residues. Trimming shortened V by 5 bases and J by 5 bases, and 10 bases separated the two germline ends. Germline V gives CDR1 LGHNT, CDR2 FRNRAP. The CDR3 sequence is CASGLGGDNSPLHF. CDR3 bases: TGTGCTAGTGGTCTAGGGGGGGATAATTCACCCCTCCACTTT. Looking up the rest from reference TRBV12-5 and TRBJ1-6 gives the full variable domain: DARVTQTPRHKVTEMGQEVTMRCQPILGHNTVFWYRQTMMQGLELLAYFRNRAPLDDSGMPKDRFSAEMPDATLATLKIQPSEPRDSAVYFCASGLGGDNSPLHFGNGTRLTVT.

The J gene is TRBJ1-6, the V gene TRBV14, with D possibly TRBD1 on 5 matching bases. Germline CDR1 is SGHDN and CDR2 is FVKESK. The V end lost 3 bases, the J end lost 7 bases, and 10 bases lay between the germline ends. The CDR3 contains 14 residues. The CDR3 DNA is TGTGCCAGCAGCCACAGGGCTCGGAATTCACCCCTCCACTTT. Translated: CASSHRARNSPLHF.

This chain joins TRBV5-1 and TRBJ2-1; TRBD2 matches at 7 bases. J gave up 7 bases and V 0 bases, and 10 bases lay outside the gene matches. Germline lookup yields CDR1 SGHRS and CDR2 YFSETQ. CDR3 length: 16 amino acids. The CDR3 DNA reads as TGCGCCAGCAGCTTGGTCTTGGCGGGGACTAAAAATGAGCAGTTCTTC. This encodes CASSLVLAGTKNEQFF.

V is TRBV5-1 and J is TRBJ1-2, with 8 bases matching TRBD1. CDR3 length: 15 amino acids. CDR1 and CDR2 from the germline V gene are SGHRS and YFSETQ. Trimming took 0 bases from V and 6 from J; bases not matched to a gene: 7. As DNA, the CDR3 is TGCGCCAGCAGCTTGGCCCTGGACAGGGAGAATGGCTACACCTTC. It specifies CASSLALDRENGYTF.

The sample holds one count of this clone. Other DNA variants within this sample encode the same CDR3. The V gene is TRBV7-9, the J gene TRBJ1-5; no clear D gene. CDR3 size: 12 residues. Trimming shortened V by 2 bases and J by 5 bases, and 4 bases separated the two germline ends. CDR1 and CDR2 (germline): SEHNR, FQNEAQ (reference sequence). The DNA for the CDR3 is TGTGCCAGCAGCTTAATCGATCAGCCCCAGCATTTT. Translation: CASSLIDQPQHF. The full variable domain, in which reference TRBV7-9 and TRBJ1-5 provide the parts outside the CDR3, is DTGVSQNPRHKITKRGQNVTFRCDPISEHNRLYWYRQTLGQGPEFLTYFQNEAQLEKSRLLSDRFSAERPKGSFSTLEIQRTEQGDSAMYLCASSLIDQPQHFGDGTRLSIL.

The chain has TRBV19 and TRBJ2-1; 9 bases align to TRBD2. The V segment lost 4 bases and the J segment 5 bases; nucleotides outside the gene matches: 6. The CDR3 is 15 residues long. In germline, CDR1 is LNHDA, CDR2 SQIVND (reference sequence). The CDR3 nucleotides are TGTGCCAGTAGTAATTTGCTAGCGGGGCACAATGAGCAGTTCTTC. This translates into CASSNLLAGHNEQFF.

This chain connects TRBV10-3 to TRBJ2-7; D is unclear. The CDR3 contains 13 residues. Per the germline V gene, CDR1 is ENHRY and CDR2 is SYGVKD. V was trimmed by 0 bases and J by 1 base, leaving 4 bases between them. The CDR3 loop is CAISESESYEQYF. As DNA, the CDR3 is TGTGCCATCAGTGAGTCTGAGTCCTACGAGCAGTACTTC.

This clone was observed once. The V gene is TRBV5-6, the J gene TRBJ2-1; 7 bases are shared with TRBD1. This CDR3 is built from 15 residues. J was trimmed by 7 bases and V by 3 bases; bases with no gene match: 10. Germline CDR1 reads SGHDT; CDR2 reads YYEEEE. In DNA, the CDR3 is TGTGCCAGCAGCTCCTTCGAAAGGGACAGAAATGAGCAGTTCTTC. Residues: CASSSFERDRNEQFF.

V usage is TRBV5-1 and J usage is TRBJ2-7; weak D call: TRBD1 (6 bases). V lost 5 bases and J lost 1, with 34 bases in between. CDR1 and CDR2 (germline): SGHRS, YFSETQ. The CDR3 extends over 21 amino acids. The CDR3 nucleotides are TGCGCCAGCAGTCTTGATCTGGGCAGGGGAGTTCCAAACCCTCTATCCTACGAGCAGTACTTC. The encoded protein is CASSLDLGRGVPNPLSYEQYF.

This CDR3 reads CASSQQGSNTQYF. As DNA, the CDR3 is TGTGCCAGCAGCCAACAGGGGTCAAATACGCAGTATTTT. V usage is TRBV5-4 and J usage is TRBJ2-3; the match to TRBD1 covers 7 bases. Per the germline V gene, CDR1 is SGHNT and CDR2 is YYREEE (reference sequence). The CDR3 length is 13 residues. The ends lost 4 bases at V and 7 bases at J; junction bases unmatched: 6. Full variable domain (outside the CDR3, taken from reference TRBV5-4 and TRBJ2-3): ETGVTQSPTHLIKTRGQQVTLRCSSQSGHNTVSWYQQALGQGPQFIFQYYREEENGRGNFPPRFSGLQFPNYSSELNVNALELDDSALYLCASSQQGSNTQYFGPGTRLTVL.

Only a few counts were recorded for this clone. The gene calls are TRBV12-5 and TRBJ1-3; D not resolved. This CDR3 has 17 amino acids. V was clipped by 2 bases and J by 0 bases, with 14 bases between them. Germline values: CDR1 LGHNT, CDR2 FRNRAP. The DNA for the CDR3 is TGTGCTAGTGGTTTGACGACCGGACTCAACTCTGGAAACACCATATATTTT. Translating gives CASGLTTGLNSGNTIYF.

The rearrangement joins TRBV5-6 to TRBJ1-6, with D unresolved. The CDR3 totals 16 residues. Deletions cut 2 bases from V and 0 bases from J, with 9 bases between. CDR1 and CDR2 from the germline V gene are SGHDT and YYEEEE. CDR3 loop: CASSFGRHSYNSPLHF. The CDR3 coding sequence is TGTGCCAGCAGCTTCGGCAGACACTCCTATAATTCACCCCTCCACTTT.

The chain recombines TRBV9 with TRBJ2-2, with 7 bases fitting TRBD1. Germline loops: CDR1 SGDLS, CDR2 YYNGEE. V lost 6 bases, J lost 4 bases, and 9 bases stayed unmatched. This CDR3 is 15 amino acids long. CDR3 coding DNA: TGTGCCAGCACAAAGGGGGCGCCTGGCACCGGGGAGCTGTTTTTT. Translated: CASTKGAPGTGELFF.